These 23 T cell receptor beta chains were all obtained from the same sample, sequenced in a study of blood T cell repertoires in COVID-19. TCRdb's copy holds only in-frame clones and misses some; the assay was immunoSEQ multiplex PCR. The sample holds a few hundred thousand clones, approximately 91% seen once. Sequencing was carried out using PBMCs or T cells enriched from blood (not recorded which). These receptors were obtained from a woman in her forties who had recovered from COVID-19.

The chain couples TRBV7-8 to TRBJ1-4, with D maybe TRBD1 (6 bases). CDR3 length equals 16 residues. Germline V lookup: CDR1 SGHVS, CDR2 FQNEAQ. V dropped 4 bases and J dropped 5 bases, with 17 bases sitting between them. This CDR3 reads CASSYFSGAVNEKLFF. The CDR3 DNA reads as TGTGCCAGCAGCTATTTTTCAGGGGCGGTGAATGAAAAACTGTTTTTT. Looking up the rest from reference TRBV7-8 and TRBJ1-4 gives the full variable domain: GAGVSQSPRYKVAKRGQDVALRCDPISGHVSLFWYQQALGQGPEFLTYFQNEAQLDKSGLPSDRFFAERPEGSVSTLKIQRTQQEDSAVYLCASSYFSGAVNEKLFFGSGTQLSVL.

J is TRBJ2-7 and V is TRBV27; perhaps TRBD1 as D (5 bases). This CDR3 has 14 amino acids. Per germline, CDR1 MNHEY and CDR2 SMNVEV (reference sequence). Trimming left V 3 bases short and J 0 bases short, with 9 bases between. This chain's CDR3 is CASSFKDNSYEQYF. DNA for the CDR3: TGTGCCAGCAGTTTTAAGGACAACTCCTACGAGCAGTACTTC.

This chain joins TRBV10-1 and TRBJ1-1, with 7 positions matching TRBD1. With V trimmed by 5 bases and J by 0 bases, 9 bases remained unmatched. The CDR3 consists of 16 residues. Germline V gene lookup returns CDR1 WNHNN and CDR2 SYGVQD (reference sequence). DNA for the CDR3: TGCGCCAGCAGTTTGACAGGGCCTGGTATGAACACTGAAGCTTTCTTT. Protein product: CASSLTGPGMNTEAFF.

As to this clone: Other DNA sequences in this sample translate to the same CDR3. The chain's CDR3 is CASRPRGGANVLTF. In DNA, the CDR3 is TGTGCCAGCAGACCTCGAGGTGGGGCCAACGTCCTGACTTTC. This sequence joins TRBV28 and TRBJ2-6; D ambiguous. In germline, CDR1 is MDHEN, CDR2 SYDVKM. The CDR3 length is 14 residues. With 6 bases removed from V and 3 bases from J, the gap between germline ends came to 9 bases. Together with reference TRBV28 and TRBJ2-6, the CDR3 gives the full variable domain: DVKVTQSSRYLVKRTGEKVFLECVQDMDHENMFWYRQDPGLGLRLIYFSYDVKMKEKGDIPEGYSVSREKKERFSLILESASTNQTSMYLCASRPRGGANVLTFGAGSRLTVL.

The CDR3, as DNA: TGTGCCAGCAGCCCCTTCCAGGTTGCTAACTATGGCTACACCTTC. Protein sequence: CASSPFQVANYGYTF. V usage is TRBV11-2 and J usage is TRBJ1-2; D is unclear. The V gene lost 5 bases and the J gene lost 0 bases, with 13 bases spanning the gap. CDR1 SGHAT and CDR2 FQNNGV come from the germline V gene. This CDR3 has 15 amino acids. Full variable domain (outside the CDR3, taken from reference TRBV11-2 and TRBJ1-2): EAGVAQSPRYKIIEKRQSVAFWCNPISGHATLYWYQQILGQGPKLLIQFQNNGVVDDSQLPKDRFSAERLKGVDSTLKIQPAKLEDSAVYLCASSPFQVANYGYTFGSGTRLTVV.

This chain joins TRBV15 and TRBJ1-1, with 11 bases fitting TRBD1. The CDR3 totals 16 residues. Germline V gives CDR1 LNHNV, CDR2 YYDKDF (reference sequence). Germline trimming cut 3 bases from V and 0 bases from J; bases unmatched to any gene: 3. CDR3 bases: TGTGCCACCAGCAGGGACAGGGGGCCAATGAACACTGAAGCTTTCTTT. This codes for CATSRDRGPMNTEAFF.

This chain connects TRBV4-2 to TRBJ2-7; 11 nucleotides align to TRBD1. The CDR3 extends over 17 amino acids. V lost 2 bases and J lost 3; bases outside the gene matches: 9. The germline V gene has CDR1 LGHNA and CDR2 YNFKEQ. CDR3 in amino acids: CASSQPEDRGLFYEQYF. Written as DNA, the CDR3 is TGTGCCAGCAGCCAACCCGAGGACAGGGGGCTTTTCTACGAGCAGTACTTC.

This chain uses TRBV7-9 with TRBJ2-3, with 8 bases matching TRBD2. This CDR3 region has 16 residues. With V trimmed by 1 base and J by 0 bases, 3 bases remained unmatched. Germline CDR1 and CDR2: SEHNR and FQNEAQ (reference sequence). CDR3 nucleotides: TGTGCCAGCAGCTTAGTGACGGGGGGGAGCACAGATACGCAGTATTTT. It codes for CASSLVTGGSTDTQYF. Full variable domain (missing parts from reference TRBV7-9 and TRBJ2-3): DTGVSQNPRHKITKRGQNVTFRCDPISEHNRLYWYRQTLGQGPEFLTYFQNEAQLEKSRLLSDRFSAERPKGSFSTLEIQRTEQGDSAMYLCASSLVTGGSTDTQYFGPGTRLTVL.

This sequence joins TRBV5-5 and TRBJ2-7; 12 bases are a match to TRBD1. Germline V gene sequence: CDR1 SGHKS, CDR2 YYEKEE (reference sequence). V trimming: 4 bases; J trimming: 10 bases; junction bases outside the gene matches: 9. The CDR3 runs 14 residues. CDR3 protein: CASSQIGTGGGQYF. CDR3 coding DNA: TGTGCCAGCAGCCAAATAGGGACAGGGGGCGGCCAGTACTTC.

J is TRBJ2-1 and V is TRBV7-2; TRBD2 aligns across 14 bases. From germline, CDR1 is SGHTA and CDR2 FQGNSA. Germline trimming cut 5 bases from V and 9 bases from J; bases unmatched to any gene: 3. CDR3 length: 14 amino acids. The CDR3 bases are TGTGCCAGCAGCCCGACTAGCGGGGGGGGTGAGCAGTTCTTC. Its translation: CASSPTSGGGEQFF.

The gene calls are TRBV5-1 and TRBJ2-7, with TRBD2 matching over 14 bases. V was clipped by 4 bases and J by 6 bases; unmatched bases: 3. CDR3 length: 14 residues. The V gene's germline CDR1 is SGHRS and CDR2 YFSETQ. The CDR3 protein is CASSAGLAGGEQYF. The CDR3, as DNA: TGCGCCAGCAGCGCCGGACTAGCGGGGGGCGAGCAGTACTTC.

The CDR3 coding sequence is TGTGCCAGCAGCCAAGAAGACAGGGGCACAGAGACCCAGTACTTC. The encoded protein is CASSQEDRGTETQYF. The chain couples TRBV3-1 (or the pseudogene TRBV3-2) to TRBJ2-5, with 8 bases lining up with TRBD1. This CDR3 is 15 amino acids long. The germline CDR1 and CDR2 sequences are LGHDT and YNNKEL (reference sequence). V gave up 0 bases and J gave up 4 bases; unmatched junction bases: 4.

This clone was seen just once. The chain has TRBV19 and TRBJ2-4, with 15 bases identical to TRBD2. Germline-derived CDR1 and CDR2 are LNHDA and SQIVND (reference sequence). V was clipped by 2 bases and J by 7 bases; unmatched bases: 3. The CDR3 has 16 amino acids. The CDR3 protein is CASSISGTSGGNIQYF. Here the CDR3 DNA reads TGTGCCAGTAGTATATCCGGGACTAGCGGGGGGAACATTCAGTACTTC.

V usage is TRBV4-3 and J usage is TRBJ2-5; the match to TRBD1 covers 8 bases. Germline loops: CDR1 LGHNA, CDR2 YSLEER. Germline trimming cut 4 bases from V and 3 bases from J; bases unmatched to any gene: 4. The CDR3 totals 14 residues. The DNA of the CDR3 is TGCGCCAGCAGCCCAGGACAGGGAGAAGAGACCCAGTACTTC. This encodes CASSPGQGEETQYF.

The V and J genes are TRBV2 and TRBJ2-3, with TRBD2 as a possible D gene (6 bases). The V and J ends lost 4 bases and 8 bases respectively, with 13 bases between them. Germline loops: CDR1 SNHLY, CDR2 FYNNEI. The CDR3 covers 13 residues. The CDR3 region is CASSAETRTTQYF. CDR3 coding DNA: TGTGCCAGCAGTGCAGAGACTAGGACTACGCAGTATTTT.

CDR3 protein: CASSQRSNTEAFF. CDR3 nucleotides: TGTGCCAGCAGCCAACGGTCGAACACTGAAGCTTTCTTT. The rearrangement joins TRBV3-1 (or the pseudogene TRBV3-2) to TRBJ1-1; D not certain. The germline gives CDR1 LGHDT, CDR2 YNNKEL (reference sequence). Trimming took 2 bases from V and 1 from J, leaving 5 bases between them. The length of the CDR3 is 13 residues.

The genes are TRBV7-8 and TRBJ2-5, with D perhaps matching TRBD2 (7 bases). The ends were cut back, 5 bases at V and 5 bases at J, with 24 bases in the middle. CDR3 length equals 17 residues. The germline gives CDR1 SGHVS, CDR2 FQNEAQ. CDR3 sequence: CASSLRPWGGAYETQYF. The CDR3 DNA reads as TGTGCCAGCAGCCTACGACCTTGGGGGGGGGCCTATGAGACCCAGTACTTC.

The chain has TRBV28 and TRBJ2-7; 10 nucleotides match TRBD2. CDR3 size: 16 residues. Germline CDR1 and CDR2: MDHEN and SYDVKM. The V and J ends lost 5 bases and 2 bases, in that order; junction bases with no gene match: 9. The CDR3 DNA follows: TGTGCCAGCAGTGATACGGGCCTAGCGGGGGCCTACGAGCAGTACTTC. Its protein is CASSDTGLAGAYEQYF.

CDR3 nucleotides: TGCGCCAGCAGCTTGGATGACCCAGGCGAGACCCAGTACTTC. Protein sequence: CASSLDDPGETQYF. The chain links TRBV5-1 to TRBJ2-5, with D hard to call. Germline loops: CDR1 SGHRS, CDR2 YFSETQ. The ends were cut back, 0 bases at V and 5 bases at J, with 11 bases in the middle. CDR3 length: 14 residues.

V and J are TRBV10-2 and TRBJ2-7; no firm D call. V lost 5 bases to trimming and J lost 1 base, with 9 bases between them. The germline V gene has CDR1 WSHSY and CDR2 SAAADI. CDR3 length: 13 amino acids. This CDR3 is CASSKARSYEQYF. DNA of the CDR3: TGCGCCAGCAGTAAGGCCAGGTCCTACGAGCAGTACTTC.

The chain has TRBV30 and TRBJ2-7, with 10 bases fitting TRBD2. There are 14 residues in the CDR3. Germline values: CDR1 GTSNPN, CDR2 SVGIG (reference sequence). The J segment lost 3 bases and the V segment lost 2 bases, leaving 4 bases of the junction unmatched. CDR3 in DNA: TGTGCCTGGAGTAAAAGCGGGGGGGGCTACGAGCAGTACTTC. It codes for CAWSKSGGGYEQYF.

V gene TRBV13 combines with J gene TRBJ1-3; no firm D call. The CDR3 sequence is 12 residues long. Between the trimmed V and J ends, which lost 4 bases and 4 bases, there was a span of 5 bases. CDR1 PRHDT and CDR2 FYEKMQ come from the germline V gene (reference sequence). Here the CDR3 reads CASSSTGNTIYF. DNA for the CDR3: TGTGCCAGCAGCTCGACAGGAAACACCATATATTTT.

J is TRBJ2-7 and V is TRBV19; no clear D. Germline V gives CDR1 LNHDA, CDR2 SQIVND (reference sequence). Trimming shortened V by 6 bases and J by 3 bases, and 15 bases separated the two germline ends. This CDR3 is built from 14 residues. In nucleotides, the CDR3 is TGTGCCAGTAGCCAAGGTGGCGGAGTCTACGAGCAGTACTTC. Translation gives CASSQGGGVYEQYF. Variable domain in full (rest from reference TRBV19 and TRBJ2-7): DGGITQSPKYLFRKEGQNVTLSCEQNLNHDAMYWYRQDPGQGLRLIYYSQIVNDFQKGDIAEGYSVSREKKESFPLTVTSAQKNPTAFYLCASSQGGGVYEQYFGPGTRLTVT.